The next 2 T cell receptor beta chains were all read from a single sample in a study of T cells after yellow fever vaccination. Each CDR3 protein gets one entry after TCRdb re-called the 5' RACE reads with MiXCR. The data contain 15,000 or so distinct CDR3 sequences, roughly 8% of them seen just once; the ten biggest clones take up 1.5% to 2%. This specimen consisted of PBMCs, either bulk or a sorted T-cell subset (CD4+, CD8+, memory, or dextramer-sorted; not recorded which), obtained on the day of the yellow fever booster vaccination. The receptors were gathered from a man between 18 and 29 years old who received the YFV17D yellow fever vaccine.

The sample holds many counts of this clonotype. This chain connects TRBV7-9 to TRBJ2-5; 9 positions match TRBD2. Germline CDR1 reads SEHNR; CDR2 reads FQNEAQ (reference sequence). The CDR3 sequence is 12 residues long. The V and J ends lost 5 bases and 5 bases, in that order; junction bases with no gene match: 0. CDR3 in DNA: TGTGCCAGCAGCACTAGCGGGGAGACCCAGTACTTC. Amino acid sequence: CASSTSGETQYF. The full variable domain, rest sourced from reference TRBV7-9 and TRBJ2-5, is DTGVSQNPRHKITKRGQNVTFRCDPISEHNRLYWYRQTLGQGPEFLTYFQNEAQLEKSRLLSDRFSAERPKGSFSTLEIQRTEQGDSAMYLCASSTSGETQYFGPGTRLLVL.

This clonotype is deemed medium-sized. The CDR3 DNA follows: TGTGCCAGCAACCGGGGCCACACTGAAGCTTTCTTT. Amino acid sequence: CASNRGHTEAFF. The chain combines TRBV7-2 with TRBJ1-1; D is possibly TRBD1 (5 bases). The V gene's germline CDR1 is SGHTA and CDR2 FQGNSA. The V end lost 7 bases, the J end lost 3 bases, and 9 bases lay between the germline ends. The CDR3 sequence is 12 residues long.